These 25 T cell receptor beta chains were all obtained from the same sample, sequenced in a study of human T cells and chemical hapten exposure. Each CDR3 protein is one row after TCRdb ran MiXCR on the RACE reads. The sample yields 55,000 to 85,000 distinct CDR3 sequences, around 9.8% seen once. Time point here: patch test 1, 2 weeks after DPC sensitization. Treatment: therapeutic diphenylcyclopropenone sensitization with weekly scalp DPC. The source was whole blood, collected in connection with sensitization to the hapten diphenylcyclopropenone (DPC). The receptors shown here come from a woman aged 35 to 49 with alopecia areata. Some clones in this sample may be carry-over from other donors' samples.

The J gene is TRBJ1-4, the V gene TRBV9; a weak D match, TRBD1 (6 bases). The CDR3 loop spans 16 amino acids. Between the trimmed V and J ends, which lost 1 base and 0 bases, there was a span of 10 bases. Germline V gene lookup returns CDR1 SGDLS and CDR2 YYNGEE. The CDR3 DNA reads TGTGCCAGCAGCGTAATGGGGGCGGCAACTAATGAAAAACTGTTTTTT. Protein product: CASSVMGAATNEKLFF. The full variable domain, with the rest looked up from reference TRBV9 and TRBJ1-4, is DSGVTQTPKHLITATGQRVTLRCSPRSGDLSVYWYQQSLDQGLQFLIQYYNGEERAKGNILERFSAQQFPDLHSELNLSSLELGDSALYFCASSVMGAATNEKLFFGSGTQLSVL.

V is TRBV11-3 and J is TRBJ1-1; the D gene is possibly TRBD1 (5 bases). The V and J ends lost 6 bases and 2 bases respectively, with 13 bases between them. The germline V gene encodes CDR1 SGHNT and CDR2 YENEEA. The CDR3 is made up of 14 amino acids. The CDR3 nucleotides are TGTGCCAGCAGTCAAGACGGGACCAACACTGAAGCTTTCTTT. Its protein product is CASSQDGTNTEAFF.

The chain carries TRBV5-1 and TRBJ1-1; the match to TRBD1 covers 8 bases. CDR1 and CDR2 from the germline V gene are SGHRS and YFSETQ. V dropped 1 base and J dropped 2; count of bases not matched to a gene: 7. The CDR3 is 16 residues long. CDR3 region: CASSLSGTGHNTEAFF. The CDR3 DNA reads as TGCGCCAGCAGCTTGTCCGGGACAGGCCATAACACTGAAGCTTTCTTT.

This clonotype has just a few counts. The genes are TRBV5-1 and TRBJ2-7; 8 positions agree with TRBD2. Germline CDR1 SGHRS, CDR2 YFSETQ. This CDR3 has 15 residues. The V and J ends lost 0 bases and 2 bases, in that order; junction bases with no gene match: 4. CDR3 region: CASSLGSGGTYEQYF. DNA for the CDR3: TGCGCCAGCAGCTTGGGGAGCGGGGGCACCTACGAGCAGTACTTC.

This clonotype was recorded many times. The chain links TRBV7-9 to TRBJ2-3; D tentatively reads TRBD1 or TRBD2 (5 bases each). This CDR3 comprises 14 residues. Trimming took off 7 bases at V and 1 base at J, with 12 bases between the two ends. The germline gives CDR1 SEHNR, CDR2 FQNEAQ (reference sequence). The CDR3 coding sequence is TGTGCCAGCATGAGGGGCGCCCGCACAGATACGCAGTATTTT. Translated, it gives CASMRGARTDTQYF.

The J gene is TRBJ2-2, the V gene TRBV6-2 or TRBV6-3, with D possibly matching TRBD2 (5 bases). The germline CDR1 and CDR2 sequences are MNHEY and SVGEGT. The ends were cut back, 6 bases at V and 13 bases at J, with 21 bases in the middle. The CDR3 is made up of 14 amino acids. CDR3 loop: CASSPPAWPEGLFF. CDR3 DNA sequence: TGTGCCAGCAGCCCCCCGGCGTGGCCCGAGGGGCTGTTTTTT.

The gene calls are TRBV11-3 and TRBJ2-3; the D gene is possibly TRBD2 (5 bases). The germline gives CDR1 SGHNT, CDR2 YENEEA. The CDR3 length is 13 residues. V was shortened by 1 base and J by 5 bases, with 7 bases between the two germline ends. The CDR3: CASSLGGLDTQYF. The CDR3 DNA is TGTGCCAGCAGCTTAGGCGGACTAGATACGCAGTATTTT.

This clonotype appeared many times. This rearrangement joins TRBV6-2 or TRBV6-3 to TRBJ1-1; D might be TRBD1 (6 bases). This CDR3 region has 16 residues. Germline CDR1 reads MNHEY; CDR2 reads SVGEGT. V lost 4 bases to trimming and J lost 0 bases, with 15 bases between them. CDR3 sequence (DNA): TGTGCCAGCAGTTCAAAAGGGGGGAATTTGAACACTGAAGCTTTCTTT. Amino acids: CASSSKGGNLNTEAFF.

This clonotype was picked up many times. This chain connects TRBV29-1 to TRBJ2-3, with 15 bases that match TRBD2. The CDR3 contains 13 residues. Germline V gives CDR1 SQVTM, CDR2 ANQGSEA. With 8 bases clipped from V and 6 bases from J, the junction kept 3 bases outside the gene matches. As DNA, the CDR3 is TGCAGCATTGGACTAGCGGGGGGGGATACGCAGTATTTT. It translates to CSIGLAGGDTQYF.

This clonotype occurred a few times. The J gene is TRBJ2-1, the V gene TRBV27; D is perhaps TRBD1 (5 bases). Trimming removed 2 bases at V and 12 bases at J, with 20 bases between. This CDR3 has 15 amino acids. CDR1 MNHEY and CDR2 SMNVEV come from the germline V gene (reference sequence). Here the CDR3 reads CASSLSRVGNLGQFF. The CDR3 DNA reads TGTGCCAGCAGTTTAAGCAGGGTAGGGAATCTCGGGCAGTTCTTC.

This clonotype appeared a few times. The chain uses TRBV19 and TRBJ2-3; 7 nucleotides align to TRBD2. The V segment lost 5 bases and the J segment 0 bases; nucleotides outside the gene matches: 5. CDR3 length: 15 amino acids. In germline, CDR1 is LNHDA, CDR2 SQIVND (reference sequence). Here the CDR3 reads CASSPLRGSTDTQYF. The CDR3 DNA reads as TGTGCCAGTAGTCCCCTGCGGGGGAGCACAGATACGCAGTATTTT.

In its sample, this clonotype was seen many times. This sequence joins TRBV6-2 or TRBV6-3 and TRBJ1-1; 7 nucleotides line up with TRBD1. The CDR3 is 11 amino acids. CDR1 and CDR2 from the germline V gene are MNHEY and SVGEGT. Trimming removed 10 bases from V and 4 bases from J; junction bases left unmatched: 3. The CDR3 here is CATRQGTEAFF. The DNA of the CDR3 is TGTGCCACTCGACAGGGCACTGAAGCTTTCTTT.

This clonotype was seen at least ten times. The V gene is TRBV18, the J gene TRBJ1-5; D is uncertain. Trimming took 3 bases from V and 1 from J, leaving 10 bases between them. This CDR3 is built from 15 residues. Germline CDR1 KGHSH, CDR2 LQKENI. CDR3 sequence reads: CASSPAPASNQPQHF. The CDR3, as DNA: TGTGCCAGCTCACCGGCCCCGGCGAGCAATCAGCCCCAGCATTTT.

Many counts were recorded for this clonotype. The chain carries TRBV28 and TRBJ2-7, with TRBD1 matching over 7 bases. V gave up 1 base and J gave up 1 base; unmatched junction bases: 4. The CDR3 has 15 residues. The V gene's germline CDR1 is MDHEN and CDR2 SYDVKM. CDR3 protein: CASSLSGTASYEQYF. DNA of the CDR3: TGTGCCAGCAGTTTATCCGGGACAGCGTCCTACGAGCAGTACTTC.

At least ten counts were recorded for this clonotype. CDR3: CASSLTRGNTEAFF. In DNA, the CDR3 is TGTGCCAGCAGTTTAACCAGGGGGAACACTGAAGCTTTCTTT. This chain connects TRBV12-3 or TRBV12-4 to TRBJ1-1; D is perhaps TRBD1 (6 bases). CDR3 length equals 14 residues. The V end lost 2 bases, the J end lost 1 base, and 8 bases lay between the germline ends.

The chain employs TRBV11-2 and TRBJ2-2; 11 bases match TRBD2. The germline V gene encodes CDR1 SGHAT and CDR2 FQNNGV. The CDR3 covers 18 residues. V was pared by 5 bases and J by 1 base, with 9 bases of the junction left unmatched. The CDR3 region is CASSPGTSGGLNTGELFF. CDR3 nucleotides: TGTGCCAGCAGCCCAGGCACTAGCGGGGGCTTGAACACCGGGGAGCTGTTTTTT.

This clonotype was seen at least ten times. This chain links TRBV4-2 with TRBJ1-2; 7 nucleotides line up with TRBD1. Trimming took 6 bases from V and 13 from J; bases not matched to a gene: 17. The CDR3 consists of 14 residues. Germline lookup yields CDR1 LGHNA and CDR2 YNFKEQ. CDR3 coding DNA: TGTGCCAGCAGACAACCGGGACAGCCTTCAGGGGTCACCTTC. Translation: CASRQPGQPSGVTF.

In its sample, this clonotype was seen a few times. The chain uses TRBV5-4 and TRBJ2-7; 14 bases align to TRBD2. The V gene's germline CDR1 is SGHNT and CDR2 YYREEE (reference sequence). CDR3 size: 17 residues. V was pared by 3 bases and J by 7 bases, with 12 bases of the junction left unmatched. The CDR3 DNA is TGTGCCAGCAGCTCCGAGGGCTGGACTAGCGGGGGGTCTGAGCAGTACTTC. Its translation: CASSSEGWTSGGSEQYF.

This clonotype was seen ten or more times. The V call is TRBV6-5, the J call TRBJ2-7, with a weak D call TRBD1 (5 bases). Germline V gene data show CDR1 as MNHEY and CDR2 as SVGAGI. V lost 6 bases and J lost 0, with 12 bases in between. This CDR3 spans 14 amino acids. The DNA for the CDR3 is TGTGCCAGCAGCCGACGACAGAGCTCCTACGAGCAGTACTTC. Translating gives CASSRRQSSYEQYF.

This clonotype showed up many times. The J gene is TRBJ1-1, the V gene TRBV7-9; D is unresolved. Trimming left V 2 bases short and J 1 base short, with 17 bases between. The CDR3 spans 17 residues. Germline lookup yields CDR1 SEHNR and CDR2 FQNEAQ (reference sequence). The CDR3 sequence is CASSLFPVTDGNTEAFF. The CDR3 DNA follows: TGTGCCAGCAGCTTATTTCCGGTCACGGATGGGAACACTGAAGCTTTCTTT.

The chain couples TRBV7-9 to TRBJ2-7; D not certain. Per the germline V gene, CDR1 is SEHNR and CDR2 is FQNEAQ (reference sequence). The CDR3 is 14 amino acids. Trimming removed 1 base at V and 5 bases at J, with 12 bases between. The CDR3: CASSLDTTVDEQYF. The CDR3, as DNA: TGTGCCAGCAGCTTAGACACGACCGTCGACGAGCAGTACTTC.

Ten or more counts support this clonotype. The chain recombines TRBV20-1 with TRBJ1-2; D not certain. The germline gives CDR1 DFQATT, CDR2 SNEGSKA (reference sequence). This CDR3 comprises 14 residues. V shed 4 bases and J shed 4 bases, with 16 bases lying between them. CDR3 region: CSATPPGVAYGYTF. The CDR3 DNA reads TGCAGTGCTACGCCTCCCGGGGTTGCCTATGGCTACACCTTC.

This sequence joins TRBV4-1 and TRBJ2-2; D possibly corresponds to TRBD2 (6 bases). V was pared by 1 base and J by 4 bases, with 16 bases between. The CDR3 extends over 17 amino acids. CDR1 is MGHRA and CDR2 is YSYEKL in the germline V gene. Here the CDR3 DNA reads TGCGCCAGCAGCCAAGGGGTAGTGGGACTCTCCACCGGGGAGCTGTTTTTT. Its translation is CASSQGVVGLSTGELFF.

This clonotype appeared many times. The DNA of the CDR3 is TGTGCCAGCAGCTACGGGACAGAAGACAATGAGCAGTTCTTC. Protein product: CASSYGTEDNEQFF. V usage is TRBV12-3 or TRBV12-4 and J usage is TRBJ2-1, with 7 nucleotides matching TRBD1. The V and J ends lost 6 bases and 5 bases, in that order; junction bases with no gene match: 7. The CDR3 is 14 amino acids.

This clonotype was seen at least ten times. This chain connects TRBV20-1 to TRBJ1-1; D unclear. Germline V CDR1 and CDR2: DFQATT, SNEGSKA (reference sequence). V shed 7 bases and J shed 8 bases, with 14 bases lying between them. This CDR3 contains 11 residues. CDR3 protein: CSVRPLGEAFF. DNA for the CDR3: TGCAGTGTTCGACCCCTGGGGGAAGCTTTCTTT.